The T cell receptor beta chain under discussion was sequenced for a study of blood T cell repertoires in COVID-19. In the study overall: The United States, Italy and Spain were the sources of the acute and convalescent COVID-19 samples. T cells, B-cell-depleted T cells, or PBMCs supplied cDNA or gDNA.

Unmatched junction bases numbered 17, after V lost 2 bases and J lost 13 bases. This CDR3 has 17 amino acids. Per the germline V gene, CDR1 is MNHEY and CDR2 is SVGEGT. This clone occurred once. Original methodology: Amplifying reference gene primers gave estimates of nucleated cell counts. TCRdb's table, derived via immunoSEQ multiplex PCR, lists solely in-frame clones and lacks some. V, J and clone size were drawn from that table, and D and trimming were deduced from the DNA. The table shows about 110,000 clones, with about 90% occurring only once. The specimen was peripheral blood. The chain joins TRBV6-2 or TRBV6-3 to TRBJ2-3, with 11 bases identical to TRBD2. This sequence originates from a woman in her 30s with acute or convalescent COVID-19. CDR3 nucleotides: TGTGCCAGCAGTTACCTTCTGGCCCGTAGCGGGAGGGCCCTCGAGTATTTT. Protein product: CASSYLLARSGRALEYF.